These T cell receptor beta chains were read from a single sample in a study of response to subunit inactivated influenza vaccine. MiXCR, applied by TCRdb to the RT-PCR reads, yields one record per CDR3 protein. This table has about 500,000 distinct CDR3 sequences, approximately 15% appearing once. Sequencing was performed on CD4+ T cells sorted from PBMCs, taken about 23 months after vaccination. These receptors were obtained from a man in his fifties or sixties who received an inactivated influenza vaccine. Both conserved end residues are trimmed from each CDR3. For some rows the clone size is stated as once, few or many, or as a class when expanded; others skip it.

j_call clone_size v_call cdr3_aa
TRBJ2-7 few TRBV15 ATSRGFYEQY
TRBJ2-3 few TRBV7-8 ASWTSGRHTDTQY
TRBJ1-4 NA TRBV11-2 ASSPRGPTNEKLF
TRBJ1-6 NA TRBV7-9 ASSLVSGPLH
TRBJ2-1 many TRBV29-1 SVRRGKVAGINEQF
TRBJ2-1 NA TRBV11-2 ASSFPDGEQF
TRBJ1-1 few TRBV12-5 ASGLAGGAYTEAF
TRBJ2-1 NA TRBV5-1 ASHPFLAYNEQF
TRBJ2-7 many TRBV5-1 ASTPWGGGSYEQY
TRBJ2-5 NA TRBV20-1 SAKASGRVKTQY
TRBJ2-2 NA TRBV20-1 SARDGGGGSGELF
TRBJ2-1 NA TRBV5-1 ASSLNSGGHNEQF
TRBJ1-1 NA TRBV27 ASRPGTGGSPGQAF
TRBJ1-5 few TRBV10-3 AISEDRRGPQH
TRBJ1-5 few TRBV12-3/TRBV12-4 ASSLKAGGNSNQPQH
TRBJ2-5 many TRBV7-9 ASSGRQGPQETQY
TRBJ2-5 NA TRBV29-1 SVVGGGRLETQY
TRBJ1-4 NA TRBV4-2 ASSQDWVGQGGEKLF
TRBJ2-1 few TRBV7-7 ASSLDRATGQF
TRBJ2-4 few TRBV4-3 ASSRAGGQGEPAKNIQY
TRBJ2-2 many TRBV5-1 ASSPRLAGTAGELF
TRBJ2-6 few TRBV6-5 ASSYGPRGNGANVLT
TRBJ2-2 NA TRBV29-1 SVADGTEGAGELF
TRBJ2-1 NA TRBV6-5 ASSYKRGYNEQF
TRBJ1-1 few TRBV29-1 SVDRGIPEAF
TRBJ2-1 NA TRBV20-1 SAGYPGGRQYNEQF
TRBJ2-7 NA TRBV4-1 ASSQPGRSYEQY
TRBJ2-3 few TRBV5-1 ASSADRVPDTQY
TRBJ2-5 NA TRBV10-3 AISEFGTQETQY
TRBJ2-2 NA TRBV3-1 ASSKQGAGELF
TRBJ1-2 few TRBV4-1 ASSQDSSLLFYGYT
TRBJ2-1 NA TRBV20-1 SASGLLKNNEQF